Listed below are T cell receptor beta chains from one sample, sequenced in a study of blood T cell repertoires in COVID-19. Sequencing used immunoSEQ multiplex PCR; TCRdb keeps in-frame clones, though not all of them. The table records about 190,000 clones, 75% to 90% of them present only once. Specimen: peripheral blood. The receptors shown here come from a man aged 35 to 55 with acute or convalescent COVID-19. Both conserved end residues are part of each CDR3. A D gene is named only where the DNA matches it firmly. Clone size is not always given. Where it is, it says once, few, many or a class for expanded clones.

TGTGCCACCAGTGATGGGGCGGCTAACTATGGCTACACCTTC,CATSDGAANYGYTF,TRBV24-1,NA,NA,14,TRBJ1-2
TGTGCCAGCAGCCCCGTTAGCGGGGGAAACACCGGGGAGCTGTTTTTT,CASSPVSGGNTGELFF,TRBV7-6,TRBD2,NA,16,TRBJ2-2
TGTGCCAGCAGCTTGCGGACTAGAGATACGCAGTATTTT,CASSLRTRDTQYF,TRBV7-8,TRBD2,NA,13,TRBJ2-3
TGTGCCAGCAGTGTGGGGGGGAACCAAGAGACCCAGTACTTC,CASSVGGNQETQYF,TRBV2,TRBD2,NA,14,TRBJ2-5
TGTGCCAGCAGCTCGGGCCAGCGGGGGGCGGTAGATACGCAGTATTTT,CASSSGQRGAVDTQYF,TRBV7-2,TRBD2,NA,16,TRBJ2-3
TGTGCCAGTAGTACGACAGGGAACACCGGGGAGCTGTTTTTT,CASSTTGNTGELFF,TRBV19,NA,NA,14,TRBJ2-2
TGTGCCAGCAGTTTACTCAAAGCGGGCACAGATACGCAGTATTTT,CASSLLKAGTDTQYF,TRBV6-5,NA,NA,15,TRBJ2-3
TGTGCCAGCAGCTCTGCCTGGGTAGCGGGGCCCAAAAACATTCAGTACTTC,CASSSAWVAGPKNIQYF,TRBV27,TRBD2,NA,17,TRBJ2-4
TGTGCCAGCAGTTTAGCTAAGACCCAGTACTTC,CASSLAKTQYF,TRBV12-3/TRBV12-4,NA,NA,11,TRBJ2-5
TGTGCCAGTAGACAACGCCCCGGGACAGGGGGGTCCTACGAGCAGTACTTC,CASRQRPGTGGSYEQYF,TRBV19,TRBD1,NA,17,TRBJ2-7
TGTGCCAGCAGCGTAGGGTTGGGGGGGACAGGTGGGAACGAGCAGTACTTC,CASSVGLGGTGGNEQYF,TRBV9,NA,NA,17,TRBJ2-7
TGTGCCAGCAGCCTAAGGGGACTAGCGGGGGAGGTAGAGACCCAGTACTTC,CASSLRGLAGEVETQYF,TRBV3-1/TRBV3-2,TRBD2,NA,17,TRBJ2-5
TGTGCCAGCAGCCCTATTGCGGGGGCTGGGGGCAATCAGCCCCAGCATTTT,CASSPIAGAGGNQPQHF,TRBV7-2,NA,NA,17,TRBJ1-5
TGTGCCAGCAGCTTAGAACTAGCGGGGGGGCATGGGACGCAGTATTTT,CASSLELAGGHGTQYF,TRBV11-3,TRBD2,NA,16,TRBJ2-3
TGTGCCAGCAGCCCCCTTCGGGGCTTTCCGGGGGATGAGCAGTTCTTC,CASSPLRGFPGDEQFF,TRBV3-1/TRBV3-2,NA,NA,16,TRBJ2-1
TGTGCCAGCAGATCAGACCGGAGCTCCTACAATGAGCAGTTCTTC,CASRSDRSSYNEQFF,TRBV7-9,NA,NA,15,TRBJ2-1
TGTGCCAGCAGTCCTACGACGGACAGCGATACTGAAGCTTTCTTT,CASSPTTDSDTEAFF,TRBV27,NA,few,15,TRBJ1-1
TGCGCCAGCAGACCCGGACAGGGGGCCTATGGCTACACCTTC,CASRPGQGAYGYTF,TRBV5-1,TRBD1,NA,14,TRBJ1-2
TGCGCCAGCAGTGAGTCAAGGACTAGAGGCTACACCTTC,CASSESRTRGYTF,TRBV10-1,NA,NA,13,TRBJ1-2
TGTGCCAGTAGTATAGAAGGGAGCGGCTCCACAGATACGCAGTATTTT,CASSIEGSGSTDTQYF,TRBV19,NA,NA,16,TRBJ2-3
TGTGCCAGCAGTCCCCGGACAGCCGAAGTTAGGACCGGGGAGCTGTTTTTT,CASSPRTAEVRTGELFF,TRBV28,NA,NA,17,TRBJ2-2
TGTGCCAGCAGCCAACTCAGGGGGACTGAAGCTTTCTTT,CASSQLRGTEAFF,TRBV14,TRBD1,NA,13,TRBJ1-1
TGTGCCAGCAGCTTTTATGTGTACAATGAGCAGTTCTTC,CASSFYVYNEQFF,TRBV5-6,NA,NA,13,TRBJ2-1
TGTGCCAGCAGGACAGGCAACTATGGCTACACCTTC,CASRTGNYGYTF,TRBV19,TRBD1,few,12,TRBJ1-2
TGTGCCAGCAGTCCGCGGGACCACAATGAGCAGTTCTTC,CASSPRDHNEQFF,TRBV12-3/TRBV12-4,NA,NA,13,TRBJ2-1
TGTGCCTGGAATATCAGGGGGCAATTGAATGAGCAGTTCTTC,CAWNIRGQLNEQFF,TRBV30,TRBD1,few,14,TRBJ2-1
TGTGCCAGCAGCATCGGGGGGTATGATCAGCCCCAGCATTTT,CASSIGGYDQPQHF,TRBV7-8,NA,few,14,TRBJ1-5
TGTGCCACCAGTGGGGGAACAGGACAGCTCTTCAATCAGCCCCAGCATTTT,CATSGGTGQLFNQPQHF,TRBV24-1,NA,NA,17,TRBJ1-5
TGTGCCAGCAAAATAGCGGGGGAGTCCACAGATACGCAGTATTTT,CASKIAGESTDTQYF,TRBV6-4,TRBD2,NA,15,TRBJ2-3
TGTGCCAGCAATGGGGGGGCTCCCTACAATGAGCAGTTCTTC,CASNGGAPYNEQFF,TRBV9,NA,NA,14,TRBJ2-1
TGTGCCACCAGCCCTCGGGACTCCCGGGGAGATACGCAGTATTTT,CATSPRDSRGDTQYF,TRBV15,NA,NA,15,TRBJ2-3
TGCGCCAGCAGCCAAGAATCGTCGACAGGGTTTGAAGCTTTCTTT,CASSQESSTGFEAFF,TRBV4-1,TRBD1,NA,15,TRBJ1-1
TGTGCCAGTAGTATAGAGGGACAGGGGGAAGAGCAGTACTTC,CASSIEGQGEEQYF,TRBV19,TRBD1,few,14,TRBJ2-7
TGTGCCAGCAGTCAGGGAACTGGCTACAATGAGCAGTTCTTC,CASSQGTGYNEQFF,TRBV27,NA,NA,14,TRBJ2-1
TGTGCCAGCAGTTCCCCGGACAGGGGGCATGGCTACACCTTC,CASSSPDRGHGYTF,TRBV6-5,TRBD1,NA,14,TRBJ1-2
TGTGCCAGTAGTAAGGGTGGGCAGGGGGTGAACACCGGGGAGCTGTTTTTT,CASSKGGQGVNTGELFF,TRBV19,TRBD1,NA,17,TRBJ2-2
TGTGCCACCAGCGACCGATTCAGGGTGCACGAGCAGTACTTC,CATSDRFRVHEQYF,TRBV15,NA,NA,14,TRBJ2-7
TGTGCCAGCATAAGGGGACAGTGGGGGAACACTGAAGCTTTCTTT,CASIRGQWGNTEAFF,TRBV28,TRBD1,NA,15,TRBJ1-1
TGTGCCAGCAGCTTGGGCGGGACAGAAGAGACCCAGTACTTC,CASSLGGTEETQYF,TRBV5-5,NA,NA,14,TRBJ2-5
TGTGCCAGCAGCTTTACGGTTTCCTACGAGCAGTACTTC,CASSFTVSYEQYF,TRBV7-2,NA,NA,13,TRBJ2-7
TGTGCCAGCTCACCGTTGACAGGGTTGAGTCTAGGTGAGCAGTTCTTC,CASSPLTGLSLGEQFF,TRBV18,TRBD1,NA,16,TRBJ2-1
TGTGCCTGGATCCGGGACAGGGTGGGGAAGCAGTACTTC,CAWIRDRVGKQYF,TRBV30,TRBD1,few,13,TRBJ2-7
TGTGCCTGGAGTTTCGCGGGGGCCCTAACAGATACGCAGTATTTT,CAWSFAGALTDTQYF,TRBV30,NA,NA,15,TRBJ2-3
TGTGCCAGCAATCCGACACAGGGGGGTTCCTACGAGCAGTACTTC,CASNPTQGGSYEQYF,TRBV6-5,TRBD1,NA,15,TRBJ2-7
TGTGCCAGCAGCTTCTTAGCGGGGGGGCCAAATGAGCAGTTCTTC,CASSFLAGGPNEQFF,TRBV5-8,TRBD2,once,15,TRBJ2-1
TGTGCCAGTCTGGACACTGACTCCTACGAGCAGTACTTC,CASLDTDSYEQYF,TRBV19,NA,NA,13,TRBJ2-7
TGTGCCAGCCGCCGGACAGTTGATGAAAAACTGTTTTTT,CASRRTVDEKLFF,TRBV25-1,NA,NA,13,TRBJ1-4
TGCGCCAGCAGCCAAGATTGGCTTACAGGGGATGCGCAGTACTTC,CASSQDWLTGDAQYF,TRBV4-3,TRBD1,NA,15,TRBJ2-7
TGTGCCAGCAGTTACATGTCAAAACAGCCCCAGCATTTT,CASSYMSKQPQHF,TRBV6-2/TRBV6-3,NA,NA,13,TRBJ1-5
TGTGCCACCAGCAGAGACTCCTATGGCTACACCTTC,CATSRDSYGYTF,TRBV15,NA,NA,12,TRBJ1-2